The 16 T cell receptor beta chains given below trace back to one sample, sequenced in a study of blood T cell repertoires in COVID-19 (dated by TCRdb to about 2020). Libraries came from the immunoSEQ multiplex PCR assay. What TCRdb holds here is the immuneACCESS table cut down to in-frame rearrangements. Part of the clones is not present; checked against another copy, under half of the missing clones reflect an unresolved V gene, and the others are unexplained. Within this sample are about 83,000 clones, with around 84% of them counted one time only. The ten largest clones take up 22% of the sample. Sequenced material: peripheral blood. The receptors derive from a woman of 80 years or more in a cohort sampled during active or convalescent COVID-19.

This chain joins TRBV4-1 and TRBJ1-6; D perhaps matches TRBD1 (5 bases). The CDR3 is 15 amino acids. Germline V lookup: CDR1 MGHRA, CDR2 YSYEKL. Deletions cut 6 bases from V and 6 bases from J, with 15 bases between. CDR3: CASRGAATGNSPLHF. CDR3 nucleotide sequence: TGCGCCAGCAGAGGGGCGGCCACGGGTAATTCACCCCTCCACTTT.

The rearrangement joins TRBV9 to TRBJ2-3; D unclear. The ends were cut back, 1 base at V and 2 bases at J, with 5 bases in the middle. The CDR3 runs to 13 residues. Germline V gives CDR1 SGDLS, CDR2 YYNGEE. As DNA, the CDR3 is TGTGCCAGCAGCGTAATTAACACAGATACGCAGTATTTT. As protein: CASSVINTDTQYF.

This clone was observed a handful of times. The rearrangement uses TRBV10-3 and TRBJ2-3; possible D gene TRBD1, 6 bases. The CDR3 extends over 14 amino acids. Germline CDR1 ENHRY, CDR2 SYGVKD. V was shortened by 5 bases and J by 2 bases, with 11 bases between the two germline ends. The CDR3 DNA sequence: TGTGCCATCAGTAGCGGACAGCTCACAGATACGCAGTATTTT. As protein: CAISSGQLTDTQYF.

The chain carries TRBV4-1 and TRBJ1-4; D perhaps matches TRBD1 (6 bases). V was clipped by 5 bases and J by 4 bases, with 17 bases between them. The CDR3 extends over 16 amino acids. The V gene's germline CDR1 is MGHRA and CDR2 YSYEKL. In DNA, the CDR3 is TGCGCCAGCAGCGTCTTTTACAGGGCGCTTAATGAAAAACTGTTTTTT. As protein: CASSVFYRALNEKLFF.

The chain is built from TRBV10-3 and TRBJ2-1, with D maybe TRBD2 (6 bases). CDR1 is ENHRY and CDR2 is SYGVKD in the germline V gene. This CDR3 contains 14 residues. V lost 7 bases and J 2 bases, leaving 12 bases between the germline ends. The DNA for the CDR3 is TGTGCCATCACCGAACTAGCTACCTACAATGAGCAGTTCTTC. This encodes CAITELATYNEQFF.

This sequence joins TRBV5-1 and TRBJ2-7, with D possibly being TRBD1 (5 bases). CDR1 and CDR2 (germline): SGHRS, YFSETQ. V dropped 3 bases and J dropped 3 bases, with 16 bases sitting between them. CDR3 length: 15 residues. Here the CDR3 DNA reads TGCGCCAGCAGCTGGGGCGGCAGCCAGAGCTACGAGCAGTACTTC. This sequence encodes CASSWGGSQSYEQYF.

The rearrangement joins TRBV28 to TRBJ2-7; 8 bases map to TRBD2. The CDR3 totals 16 residues. Germline CDR1 MDHEN, CDR2 SYDVKM. Unmatched junction bases numbered 11, after V lost 1 base and J lost 6 bases. CDR3 sequence: CASSLSAGTRSLEQYF. The CDR3 DNA is TGTGCCAGCAGTTTATCCGCTGGGACTAGGTCTCTCGAGCAGTACTTC.

V is TRBV28 and J is TRBJ2-3; the match to TRBD1 covers 11 bases. There are 15 residues in the CDR3. CDR1 is MDHEN, CDR2 SYDVKM, per germline. V lost 5 bases, J lost 7 bases, and 8 bases stayed unmatched. Here the CDR3 DNA reads TGTGCCAGCAGTCCGATAGGACAGGGGGCGAATACGCAGTATTTT. Its translation: CASSPIGQGANTQYF. The entire variable domain, with the rest obtained from reference TRBV28 and TRBJ2-3, is as follows: DVKVTQSSRYLVKRTGEKVFLECVQDMDHENMFWYRQDPGLGLRLIYFSYDVKMKEKGDIPEGYSVSREKKERFSLILESASTNQTSMYLCASSPIGQGANTQYFGPGTRLTVL.

The V and J genes are TRBV7-9 and TRBJ1-2; D is ambiguous. V lost 1 base and J lost 6, with 3 bases in between. The CDR3 contains 11 residues. CDR1 and CDR2 (germline): SEHNR, FQNEAQ (reference sequence). The CDR3 sequence is CASSLGHGYTF. The CDR3 region has the DNA TGTGCCAGCAGCTTAGGGCATGGCTACACCTTC.

This chain connects TRBV5-4 to TRBJ2-1; TRBD2 agrees at 10 bases. Losses at the gene ends were 4 bases for V and 5 bases for J; bases not matched to a gene: 6. The germline CDR1 and CDR2 sequences are SGHNT and YYREEE (reference sequence). The length of the CDR3 is 15 residues. The DNA of the CDR3 is TGTGCCAGCAGCCCCGGACTAGCGGTGGACAATGAGCAGTTCTTC. Protein sequence: CASSPGLAVDNEQFF.

The chain joins TRBV19 to TRBJ2-5; 8 bases line up with TRBD2. The CDR3 has 15 amino acids. Trimming at V came to 5 bases and at J to 1 base, leaving 6 bases not matched to a gene. Germline V gives CDR1 LNHDA, CDR2 SQIVND (reference sequence). The CDR3 bases are TGTGCCAGTAGTCCGAGCGGGAGCACCCAAGAGACCCAGTACTTC. As protein: CASSPSGSTQETQYF.

The chain combines TRBV14 with TRBJ2-1, with 14 positions matching TRBD2. In germline, CDR1 is SGHDN, CDR2 FVKESK. V was pared by 4 bases and J by 10 bases, with 6 bases of the junction left unmatched. The CDR3 extends over 15 amino acids. The CDR3: CASSPGLAGAGEQFF. The CDR3 DNA reads TGTGCCAGCAGCCCGGGACTAGCGGGAGCGGGGGAGCAGTTCTTC.

About this clone: Other DNA sequences in the sample encode the same CDR3. The chain employs TRBV5-8 and TRBJ1-3; the D gene is possibly TRBD1 (5 bases). This CDR3 contains 15 residues. Germline V lookup: CDR1 SGHTS, CDR2 YDEGEE. Trimming took off 1 base at V and 0 bases at J, with 8 bases between the two ends. DNA of the CDR3: TGTGCCAGCAGCTTGCAGGGAAACTCTGGAAACACCATATATTTT. Amino acids: CASSLQGNSGNTIYF.

The rearrangement uses TRBV19 and TRBJ1-5; TRBD1 is a possible D gene (6 bases). Trimming cost V 3 bases and J 7 bases, with 13 bases left between them. CDR3 size: 14 residues. Looked up from germline, CDR1 is LNHDA and CDR2 is SQIVND (reference sequence). CDR3 amino acids: CASSIMGGGQPQHF. CDR3 sequence (DNA): TGTGCCAGTAGTATTATGGGGGGGGGCCAGCCCCAGCATTTT.

This clone was detected once. The chain combines TRBV4-1 with TRBJ1-2; 12 bases are shared with TRBD1. V shed 1 base and J 8 bases; nucleotides not matched to a gene: 5. The germline gives CDR1 MGHRA, CDR2 YSYEKL. CDR3 size: 15 residues. CDR3 DNA sequence: TGCGCCAGCAGCCAAGCGGGACAGGGGGCTTGGGGCTACACCTTC. Its translation is CASSQAGQGAWGYTF.

This clone was seen a few times. The junction departs from germline at one end; a sequencing error may be responsible. The genes are TRBV7-7 and TRBJ2-1; 12 nucleotides match TRBD1. This CDR3 spans 14 amino acids. Germline CDR1 and CDR2: SSHAT and FNYEAQ (reference sequence). CDR3 sequence reads: CASSLGTGGYEQFF. In nucleotides, the CDR3 is TGTGCTAGCAGCCTAGGGACAGGGGGCTATGAGCAGTTCTTC.